This section outlines one T cell receptor (beta chain) sequence together with its context. The source of the sample is a study of blood T cell repertoires in COVID-19. The CDR3 consists of 16 residues. Trimming removed 4 bases from V and 4 bases from J; junction bases left unmatched: 12. The germline CDR1 and CDR2 sequences are SNHLY and FYNNEI. The assay was immunoSEQ multiplex PCR, and TCRdb's table has in-frame clones only and misses some. This sample has 450,000 to 500,000 clones, with 80% to 90% found just once. Sequencing was performed on PBMCs or T cells enriched from blood (not recorded which). The gene calls are TRBV2 and TRBJ1-2; 7 positions match TRBD1. The sequence derives from a woman in her sixties who had recovered from COVID-19. CDR3 nucleotide sequence: TGTGCCAGCAGTGGATCAGGGGGGATAACGGTCTATGGCTACACCTTC. Its translation is CASSGSGGITVYGYTF.